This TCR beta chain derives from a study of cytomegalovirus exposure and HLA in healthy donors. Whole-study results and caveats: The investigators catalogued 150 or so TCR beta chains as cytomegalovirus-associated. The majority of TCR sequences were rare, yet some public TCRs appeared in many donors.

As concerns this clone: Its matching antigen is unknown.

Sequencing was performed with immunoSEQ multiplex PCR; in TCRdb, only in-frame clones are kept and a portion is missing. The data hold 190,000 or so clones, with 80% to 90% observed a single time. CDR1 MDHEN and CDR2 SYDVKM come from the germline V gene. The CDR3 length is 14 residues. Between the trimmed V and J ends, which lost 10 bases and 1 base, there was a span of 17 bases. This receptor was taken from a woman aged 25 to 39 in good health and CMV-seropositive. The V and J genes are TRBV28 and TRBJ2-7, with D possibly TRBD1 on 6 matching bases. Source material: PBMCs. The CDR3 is CAIRQDFFSYEQYF. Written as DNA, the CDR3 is TGTGCCATCCGACAGGACTTCTTTTCCTACGAGCAGTACTTC.